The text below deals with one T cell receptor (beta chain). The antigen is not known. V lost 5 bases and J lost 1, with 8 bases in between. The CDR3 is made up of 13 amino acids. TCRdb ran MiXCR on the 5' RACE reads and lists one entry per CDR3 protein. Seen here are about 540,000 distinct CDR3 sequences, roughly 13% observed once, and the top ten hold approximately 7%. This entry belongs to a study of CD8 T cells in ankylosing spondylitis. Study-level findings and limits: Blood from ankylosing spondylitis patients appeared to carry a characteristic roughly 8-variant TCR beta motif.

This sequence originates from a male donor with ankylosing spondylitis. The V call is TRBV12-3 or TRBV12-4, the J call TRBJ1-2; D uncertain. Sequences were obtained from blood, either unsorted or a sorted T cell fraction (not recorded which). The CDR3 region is CASSVGVNYGYTF. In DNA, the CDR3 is TGTGCCAGCAGTGTGGGAGTTAACTATGGCTACACCTTC.